The TCR beta chain under discussion was sequenced for a study of blood T cell repertoires in COVID-19. About the research overall: The United States, Italy and Spain supplied acute and convalescent COVID-19 samples. The cDNA or gDNA used as material had been derived from T cells, B-cell-depleted T cells, or PBMCs.

In the original workflow: Using reference gene primer amplification, nucleated cell counts were estimated. Using immunoSEQ multiplex PCR, the repertoire was profiled, and TCRdb retains in-frame clones only, with some absent. That table is the source of V, J and clone size, and D and trimming were worked out from the DNA. The repertoire includes roughly 100,000 clones, more than 80% of them detected once, and roughly 32% sits in the top ten. With 4 bases clipped from V and 9 bases from J, the junction kept 17 bases outside the gene matches. Looked up from germline, CDR1 is KGHSH and CDR2 is LQKENI. This CDR3 is built from 17 residues.

The rearrangement joins TRBV18 to TRBJ1-5, with 8 bases matching TRBD1. Input material: peripheral blood. This TCR derives from an elderly woman with acute or convalescent COVID-19. This chain's CDR3 is CASSQGVGQGVAWPQHF. The CDR3 DNA follows: TGTGCCAGCTCACAGGGTGTAGGACAGGGCGTAGCATGGCCCCAGCATTTT.